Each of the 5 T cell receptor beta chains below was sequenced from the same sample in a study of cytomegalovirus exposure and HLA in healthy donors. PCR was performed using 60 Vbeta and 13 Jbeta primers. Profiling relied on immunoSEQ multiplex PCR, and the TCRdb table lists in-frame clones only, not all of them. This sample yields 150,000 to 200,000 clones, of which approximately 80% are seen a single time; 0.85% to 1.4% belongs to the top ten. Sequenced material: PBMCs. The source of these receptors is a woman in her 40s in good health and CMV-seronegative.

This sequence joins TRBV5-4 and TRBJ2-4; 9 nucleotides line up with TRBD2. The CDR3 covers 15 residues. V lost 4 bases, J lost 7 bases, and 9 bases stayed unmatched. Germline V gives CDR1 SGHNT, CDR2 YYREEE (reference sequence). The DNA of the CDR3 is TGTGCCAGCAGCCAGCAAGGACTAGCGCTCAACATTCAGTACTTC. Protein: CASSQQGLALNIQYF.

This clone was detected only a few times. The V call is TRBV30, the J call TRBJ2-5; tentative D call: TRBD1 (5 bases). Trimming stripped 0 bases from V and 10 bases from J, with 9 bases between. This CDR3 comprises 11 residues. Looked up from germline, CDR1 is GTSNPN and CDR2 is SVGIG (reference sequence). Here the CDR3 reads CAWSVKDIQYF. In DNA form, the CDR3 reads TGTGCCTGGAGTGTCAAGGACATCCAGTACTTC. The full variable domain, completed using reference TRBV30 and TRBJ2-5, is SQTIHQWPATLVQPVGSPLSLECTVEGTSNPNLYWYRQAAGRGLQLLFYSVGIGQISSEVPQNLSASRPQDRQFILSSKKLLLSDSGFYLCAWSVKDIQYFGPGTRLLVL.

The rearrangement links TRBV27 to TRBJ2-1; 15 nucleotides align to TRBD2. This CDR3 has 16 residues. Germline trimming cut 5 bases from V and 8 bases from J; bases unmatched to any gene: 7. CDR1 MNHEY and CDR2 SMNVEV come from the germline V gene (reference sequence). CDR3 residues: CASSPGTSGRRHEQFF. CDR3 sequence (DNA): TGTGCCAGCAGTCCCGGGACTAGCGGGAGGAGACATGAGCAGTTCTTC.

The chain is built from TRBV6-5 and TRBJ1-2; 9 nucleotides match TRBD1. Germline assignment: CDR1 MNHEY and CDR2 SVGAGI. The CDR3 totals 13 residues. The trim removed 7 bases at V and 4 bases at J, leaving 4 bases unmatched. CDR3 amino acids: CASNRGQGYGYTF. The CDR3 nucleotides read TGTGCCAGCAACAGGGGGCAAGGCTATGGCTACACCTTC.

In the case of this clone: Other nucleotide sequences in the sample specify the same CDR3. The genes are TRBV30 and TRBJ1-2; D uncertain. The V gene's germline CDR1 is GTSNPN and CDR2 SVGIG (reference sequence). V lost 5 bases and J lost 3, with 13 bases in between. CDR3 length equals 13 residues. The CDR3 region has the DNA TGTGCCTGGGTGGTCGCGGGCGACTATGGCTACACCTTC. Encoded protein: CAWVVAGDYGYTF. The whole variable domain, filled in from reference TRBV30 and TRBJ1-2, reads SQTIHQWPATLVQPVGSPLSLECTVEGTSNPNLYWYRQAAGRGLQLLFYSVGIGQISSEVPQNLSASRPQDRQFILSSKKLLLSDSGFYLCAWVVAGDYGYTFGSGTRLTVV.